This TCR beta chain was sequenced for a study of regulatory T cells in long-lasting Graves disease. Background on the study: Positive TSH receptor antibodies alongside over 5 years of antithyroid drugs were what marked Graves' disease as persistent.

This CDR3 is 14 amino acids long. The V and J ends lost 3 bases and 0 bases respectively, with 8 bases between them. Time point defined: persistent/refractory GD, antithyroid drugs over 5 years with positive TRAb. PBMC-extracted RNA yielded the TCR library. Diagnosing Graves' disease relied on the American Thyroid Association guidelines. Overall study findings and caveats: Accuracy may have been reduced by the small sample size. TRBV28, TRBJ1-2 and TRBJ2-5 were segments that persistent disease favored.

This clonotype occurred many times. Its antigen is not known. Combining iRepertoire HTBI primers with Arm-PCR of CDR3 regions, the authors built TCR beta libraries. TCRdb reprocessed the multiplex PCR reads with MiXCR, giving one entry per CDR3 protein. The data hold 400,000 or so distinct CDR3 sequences, with roughly a quarter observed a single time. The TCR originated in a female donor with Graves disease. V gene TRBV12-3 or TRBV12-4 combines with J gene TRBJ2-5; possibly TRBD1 or TRBD2 for D (5 bases each). The source was peripheral blood mononuclear cells (PBMCs), collected when the disease was refractory, from a patient treated with antithyroid drugs. The DNA for the CDR3 is TGTGCCAGCAGTTTTCGAGGGGACCAAGAGACCCAGTACTTC. Protein: CASSFRGDQETQYF.